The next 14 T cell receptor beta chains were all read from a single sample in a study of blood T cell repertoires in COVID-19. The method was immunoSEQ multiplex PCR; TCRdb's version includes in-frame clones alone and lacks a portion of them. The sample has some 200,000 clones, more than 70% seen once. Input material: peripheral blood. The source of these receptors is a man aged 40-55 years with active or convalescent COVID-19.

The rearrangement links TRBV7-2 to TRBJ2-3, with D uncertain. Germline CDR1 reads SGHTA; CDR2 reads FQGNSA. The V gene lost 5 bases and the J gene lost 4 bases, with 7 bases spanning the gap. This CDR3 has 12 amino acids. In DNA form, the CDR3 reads TGTGCCAGCAGCATCACGGCAGATACGCAGTATTTT. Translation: CASSITADTQYF.

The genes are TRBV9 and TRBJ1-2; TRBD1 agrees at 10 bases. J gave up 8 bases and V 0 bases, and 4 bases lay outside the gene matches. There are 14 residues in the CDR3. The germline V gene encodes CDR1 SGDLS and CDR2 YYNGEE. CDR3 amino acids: CASSVGGQGSGYTF. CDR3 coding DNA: TGTGCCAGCAGCGTAGGGGGACAGGGGAGCGGCTACACCTTC.

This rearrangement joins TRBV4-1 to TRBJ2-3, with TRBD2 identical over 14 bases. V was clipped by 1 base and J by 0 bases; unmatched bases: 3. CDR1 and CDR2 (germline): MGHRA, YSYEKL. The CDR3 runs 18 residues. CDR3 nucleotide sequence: TGCGCCAGCAGCCAAGTCGGACTAGCGGGGGGAAGCACAGATACGCAGTATTTT. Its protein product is CASSQVGLAGGSTDTQYF.

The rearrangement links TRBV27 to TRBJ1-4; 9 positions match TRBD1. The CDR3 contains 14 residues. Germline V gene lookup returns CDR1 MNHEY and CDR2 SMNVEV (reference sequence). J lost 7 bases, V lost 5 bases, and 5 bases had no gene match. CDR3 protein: CASSPRQGGEKLFF. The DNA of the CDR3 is TGTGCCAGCAGTCCTCGACAGGGGGGTGAAAAACTGTTTTTT.

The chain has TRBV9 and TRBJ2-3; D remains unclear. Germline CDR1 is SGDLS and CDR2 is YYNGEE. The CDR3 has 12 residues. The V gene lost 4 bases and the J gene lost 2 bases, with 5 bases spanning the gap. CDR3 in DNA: TGTGCCAGCAGCCTATCCACAGATACGCAGTATTTT. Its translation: CASSLSTDTQYF.

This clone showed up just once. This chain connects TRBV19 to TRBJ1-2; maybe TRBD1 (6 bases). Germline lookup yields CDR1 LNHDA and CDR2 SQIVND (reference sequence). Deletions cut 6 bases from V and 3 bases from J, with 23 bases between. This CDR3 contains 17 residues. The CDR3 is CASSFRGQRPEDYGYTF. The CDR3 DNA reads TGTGCCAGTAGCTTCCGCGGACAGCGGCCCGAGGACTATGGCTACACCTTC.

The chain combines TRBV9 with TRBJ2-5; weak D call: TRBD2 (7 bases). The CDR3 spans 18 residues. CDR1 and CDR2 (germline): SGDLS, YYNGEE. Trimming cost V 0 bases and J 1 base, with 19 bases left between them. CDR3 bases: TGTGCCAGCAGCGTAGGATTAATGTTAGGGGGGGCCCAAGAGACCCAGTACTTC. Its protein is CASSVGLMLGGAQETQYF.

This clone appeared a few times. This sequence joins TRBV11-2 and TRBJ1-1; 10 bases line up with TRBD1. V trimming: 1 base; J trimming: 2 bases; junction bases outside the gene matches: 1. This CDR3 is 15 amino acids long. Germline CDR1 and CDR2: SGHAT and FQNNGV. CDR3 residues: CASSLGQGANTEAFF. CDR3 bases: TGTGCCAGCAGCTTAGGACAGGGGGCAAACACTGAAGCTTTCTTT.

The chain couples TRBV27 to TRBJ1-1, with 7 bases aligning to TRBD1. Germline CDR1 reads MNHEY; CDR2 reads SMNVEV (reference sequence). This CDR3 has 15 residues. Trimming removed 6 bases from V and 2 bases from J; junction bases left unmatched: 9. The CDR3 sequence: CASRGPWDSNTEAFF. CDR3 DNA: TGTGCCAGCAGGGGACCCTGGGACAGCAACACTGAAGCTTTCTTT.

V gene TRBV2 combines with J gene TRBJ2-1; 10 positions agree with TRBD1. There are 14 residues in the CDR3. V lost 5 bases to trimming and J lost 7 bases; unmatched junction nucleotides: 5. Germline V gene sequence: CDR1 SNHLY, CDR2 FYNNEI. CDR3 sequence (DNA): TGTGCCAGCAGTACCGGGACAGGGGCAAATGAGCAGTTCTTC. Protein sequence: CASSTGTGANEQFF.

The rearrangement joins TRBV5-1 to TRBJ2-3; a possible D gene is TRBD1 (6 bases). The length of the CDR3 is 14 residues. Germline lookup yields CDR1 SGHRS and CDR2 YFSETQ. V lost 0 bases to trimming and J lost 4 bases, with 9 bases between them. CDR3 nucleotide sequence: TGCGCCAGCAGCTTGGCCACAGGGTCAGATACGCAGTATTTT. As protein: CASSLATGSDTQYF. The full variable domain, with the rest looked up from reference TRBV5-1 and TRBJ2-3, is KAGVTQTPRYLIKTRGQQVTLSCSPISGHRSVSWYQQTPGQGLQFLFEYFSETQRNKGNFPGRFSGRQFSNSRSEMNVSTLELGDSALYLCASSLATGSDTQYFGPGTRLTVL.

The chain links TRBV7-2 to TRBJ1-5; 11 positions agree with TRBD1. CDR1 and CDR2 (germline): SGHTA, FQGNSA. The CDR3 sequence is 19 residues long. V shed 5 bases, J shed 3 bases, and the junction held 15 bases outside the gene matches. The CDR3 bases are TGTGCCAGCAGCGTCCTGGACAGGGGGCCAGGGACACCCAATCAGCCCCAGCATTTT. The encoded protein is CASSVLDRGPGTPNQPQHF.

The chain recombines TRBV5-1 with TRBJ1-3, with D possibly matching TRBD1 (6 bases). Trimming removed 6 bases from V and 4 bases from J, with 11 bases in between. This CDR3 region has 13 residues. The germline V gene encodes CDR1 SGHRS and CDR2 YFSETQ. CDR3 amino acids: CASTQGGGNTIYF. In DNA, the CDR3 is TGCGCCAGCACACAGGGCGGGGGAAACACCATATATTTT.

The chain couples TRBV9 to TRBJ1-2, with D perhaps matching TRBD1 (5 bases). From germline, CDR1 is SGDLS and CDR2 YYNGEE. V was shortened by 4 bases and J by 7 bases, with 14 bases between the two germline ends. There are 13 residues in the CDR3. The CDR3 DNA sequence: TGTGCCAGCAGCCTGGTGGGGGGGATTGGCTACACCTTC. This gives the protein CASSLVGGIGYTF.